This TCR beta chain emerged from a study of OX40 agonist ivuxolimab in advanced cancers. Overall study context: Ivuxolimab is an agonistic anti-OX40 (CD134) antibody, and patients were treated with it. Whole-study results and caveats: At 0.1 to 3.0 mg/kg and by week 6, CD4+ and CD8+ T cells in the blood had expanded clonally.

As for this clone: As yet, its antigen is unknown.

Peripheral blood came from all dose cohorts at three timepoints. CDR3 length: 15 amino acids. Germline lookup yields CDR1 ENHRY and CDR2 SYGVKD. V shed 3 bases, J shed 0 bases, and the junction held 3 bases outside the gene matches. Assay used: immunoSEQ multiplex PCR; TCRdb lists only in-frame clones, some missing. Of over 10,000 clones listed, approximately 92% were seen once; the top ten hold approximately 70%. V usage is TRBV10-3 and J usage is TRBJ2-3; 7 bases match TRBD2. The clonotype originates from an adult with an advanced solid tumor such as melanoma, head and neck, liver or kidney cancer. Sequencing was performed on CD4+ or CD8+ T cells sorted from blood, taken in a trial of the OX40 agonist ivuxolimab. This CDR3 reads CAISDGGGSTDTQYF. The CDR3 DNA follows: TGTGCCATCAGTGATGGGGGAGGGAGCACAGATACGCAGTATTTT.